This passage covers 14 T cell receptor beta chains from one sample sequenced in a study of T cells in Graves' hyperthyroidism and ophthalmopathy. Researchers took RNA transcripts and amplified the TCR beta CDR3 regions from them. HTBI primers were the set used in a first-round RT-PCR of the TCR CDR3. MiXCR, run by TCRdb on the multiplex PCR reads, gives a single entry per CDR3 protein. The sample consists of about half a million distinct CDR3 sequences, 24% of them appearing once. The sequencing sample was made of blood. All receptors come from a woman aged 25 to 39 with Graves' ophthalmopathy.

This clonotype has a count of ten or more. The gene calls are TRBV28 and TRBJ1-2, with unresolved D. V was clipped by 1 base and J by 8 bases, with 5 bases between them. This CDR3 is 11 amino acids long. Germline loops: CDR1 MDHEN, CDR2 SYDVKM. The CDR3: CASSLSAGYTF. DNA for the CDR3: TGTGCCAGCAGTTTATCCGCGGGCTACACCTTC.

This clonotype was seen a handful of times. The rearrangement joins TRBV5-1 to TRBJ2-7; D not resolved. This CDR3 is built from 13 residues. Germline lookup yields CDR1 SGHRS and CDR2 YFSETQ. V dropped 6 bases and J dropped 0 bases, with 10 bases sitting between them. DNA for the CDR3: TGCGCCAGCAAGATTGGATTCTCCTACGAGCAGTACTTC. Its translation is CASKIGFSYEQYF.

In its sample, this clonotype was seen many times. The chain couples TRBV5-1 to TRBJ1-1; no firm D call. Germline V gene sequence: CDR1 SGHRS, CDR2 YFSETQ. V was pared by 2 bases and J by 3 bases, with 11 bases between. The CDR3 totals 14 residues. In DNA form, the CDR3 reads TGCGCCAGCAGCTTTAAGTTGGAAGACACTGAAGCTTTCTTT. Protein: CASSFKLEDTEAFF.

This chain joins TRBV12-3 or TRBV12-4 and TRBJ1-5, with 9 bases identical to TRBD1. This CDR3 is 16 amino acids long. The ends lost 2 bases at V and 4 bases at J; junction bases unmatched: 6. The CDR3 spells CASSLRAGQGNQPQHF. CDR3 DNA: TGTGCCAGCAGTTTAAGAGCCGGACAGGGGAATCAGCCCCAGCATTTT.

This clonotype was counted many times. The rearrangement links TRBV29-1 to TRBJ2-5, with a tentative D call TRBD2 (5 bases). Trimming pared 5 bases from V and 5 bases from J, leaving 9 bases between. Germline V CDR1 and CDR2: SQVTM, ANQGSEA. This CDR3 comprises 11 residues. The CDR3 DNA follows: TGCAGCGTTTCGGGGATGGAGACCCAGTACTTC. It encodes CSVSGMETQYF.

J is TRBJ1-1 and V is TRBV6-5; D is unclear. Germline V gene data show CDR1 as MNHEY and CDR2 as SVGAGI. The CDR3 length is 14 residues. V was shortened by 2 bases and J by 1 base, with 8 bases between the two germline ends. The CDR3 spells CASSYGLRNTEAFF. In DNA form, the CDR3 reads TGTGCCAGCAGTTACGGCCTCAGGAACACTGAAGCTTTCTTT.

Notes on this clonotype: A read error may produce the germline difference seen at one junction end. The J gene is TRBJ2-2, the V gene TRBV7-8; D might be TRBD2 (5 bases). CDR3 length: 14 amino acids. In germline, CDR1 is SGHVS, CDR2 FQNEAQ. CDR3 sequence: CASSFSLNTGDLFF. CDR3 nucleotides: TGTGCCAGCAGCTTTTCGCTGAACACCGGGGATCTGTTTTTT.

This clonotype was counted ten times or more. This sequence joins TRBV2 and TRBJ1-1; D is uncertain. The length of the CDR3 is 11 residues. Trimming took 7 bases from V and 5 from J, leaving 8 bases between them. The germline V gene has CDR1 SNHLY and CDR2 FYNNEI. The CDR3 here is CASKIGTEAFF. The CDR3 nucleotides read TGTGCCAGCAAAATAGGGACTGAAGCTTTCTTT.

This clonotype was counted many times. This CDR3 is CASRQGSGDTEAFF. CDR3 nucleotides: TGCGCCAGTCGACAGGGATCGGGGGACACTGAAGCTTTCTTT. The chain uses TRBV5-1 and TRBJ1-1, with 7 bases lining up with TRBD1. Germline V gene sequence: CDR1 SGHRS, CDR2 YFSETQ. With V trimmed by 8 bases and J by 3 bases, 10 bases remained unmatched. This CDR3 is 14 amino acids long. Full variable domain (missing parts from reference TRBV5-1 and TRBJ1-1): KAGVTQTPRYLIKTRGQQVTLSCSPISGHRSVSWYQQTPGQGLQFLFEYFSETQRNKGNFPGRFSGRQFSNSRSEMNVSTLELGDSALYLCASRQGSGDTEAFFGQGTRLTVV.

This clonotype was observed many times. The chain is built from TRBV2 and TRBJ1-1; no clear D. With 5 bases removed from V and 0 bases from J, the gap between germline ends came to 10 bases. The germline gives CDR1 SNHLY, CDR2 FYNNEI. CDR3 length: 14 residues. CDR3 region: CASSNTVLNTEAFF. CDR3 sequence (DNA): TGTGCCAGCAGTAACACAGTATTGAACACTGAAGCTTTCTTT. The full variable domain, in which reference TRBV2 and TRBJ1-1 provide the parts outside the CDR3, is EPEVTQTPSHQVTQMGQEVILRCVPISNHLYFYWYRQILGQKVEFLVSFYNNEISEKSEIFDDQFSVERPDGSNFTLKIRSTKLEDSAMYFCASSNTVLNTEAFFGQGTRLTVV.

This chain connects TRBV7-2 to TRBJ1-1, with D possibly being TRBD1 (5 bases). CDR1 is SGHTA and CDR2 is FQGNSA in the germline V gene. The CDR3 covers 13 residues. V was cut by 4 bases and J by 8 bases, with 14 bases left in between. The CDR3, as DNA: TGTGCCAGCAGCTACCAGACAGTACGAGAAGCTTTCTTT. Encoded protein: CASSYQTVREAFF.

The table lists this clonotype with many counts. V usage is TRBV2 and J usage is TRBJ2-5, with 7 bases identical to TRBD2. CDR1 is SNHLY and CDR2 is FYNNEI in the germline V gene. This CDR3 comprises 14 residues. Trimming cost V 4 bases and J 6 bases; bases outside gene matches: 8. The CDR3 DNA follows: TGTGCCAGCAGTGTTGAGCGGGGTCAAAAGACCCAGTACTTC. Translated, it gives CASSVERGQKTQYF. Combining the CDR3 with reference TRBV2 and TRBJ2-5 gives the whole variable domain EPEVTQTPSHQVTQMGQEVILRCVPISNHLYFYWYRQILGQKVEFLVSFYNNEISEKSEIFDDQFSVERPDGSNFTLKIRSTKLEDSAMYFCASSVERGQKTQYFGPGTRLLVL.

The rearrangement links TRBV20-1 to TRBJ1-6; a possible D gene is TRBD1 (5 bases). The CDR3 extends over 18 amino acids. V dropped 5 bases and J dropped 0 bases, with 20 bases sitting between them. Germline loops: CDR1 DFQATT, CDR2 SNEGSKA (reference sequence). The CDR3 region is CSAFHFRDGGSYNSPLHF. CDR3 sequence (DNA): TGCAGTGCTTTCCATTTCAGGGACGGGGGCTCCTATAATTCACCCCTCCACTTT.

This clonotype was seen repeatedly, ten times or more. The CDR3 nucleotides read TGTGCCAGCAGTCACGGGGGGAGCTCCTACGAGCAGTACTTC. Translating it yields CASSHGGSSYEQYF. The chain carries TRBV12-3 or TRBV12-4 and TRBJ2-7; 7 bases map to TRBD2. The CDR3 covers 14 residues. The junction had 4 bases not matched to a gene; V was cut back by 5 bases and J by 0 bases.